The T cell receptor (beta chain) described here comes from a study of shared clonotypes between healthy human individuals. Overall study results and limits: Non-shared clonotypes displayed generation probabilities falling below those of clonotypes present in all four donors.

Healthy HIV-negative adults without recent acute infections or vaccinations served as donors. From CD4+ cells came CD45RA+ naive and CD45RA-negative memory subsets. As for this clone: What it binds is unknown.

The protocol was immunoSEQ multiplex PCR, while the TCRdb copy is restricted to in-frame clones and leaves out a portion. The sample comprises roughly 1,600,000 clones, approximately 98.5% of which are singletons, and over 0.3% rests with the top ten. Germline V gives CDR1 MDHEN, CDR2 SYDVKM. The length of the CDR3 is 15 residues. The germline V and J ends were trimmed by 2 bases and 6 bases, with 17 bases remaining between them. This sequence joins TRBV28 and TRBJ2-7, with unresolved D. The sequence was collected from a man aged 25 to 40 in good health. The sequenced sample consisted of naive CD4+ T cells sorted from blood. The subset here: CD45RA+ positively selected. CDR3 sequence reads: CASSLIRAATGEQYF. The CDR3 region has the DNA TGTGCCAGCAGTTTAATCCGGGCAGCGACGGGCGAGCAGTACTTC. Combining the CDR3 with reference TRBV28 and TRBJ2-7 gives the whole variable domain DVKVTQSSRYLVKRTGEKVFLECVQDMDHENMFWYRQDPGLGLRLIYFSYDVKMKEKGDIPEGYSVSREKKERFSLILESASTNQTSMYLCASSLIRAATGEQYFGPGTRLTVT.